The 32 T cell receptor beta chains reported below all come from one sample, sequenced in a study of vaccination and CD4 T cells after COVID-19. Sequencing of DNA taken from cultured CD4+ T cells relied on the Oncomine TCR Beta short-read assay. TCRdb used MiXCR to reprocess the PCR reads, holding one entry per CDR3 protein. The sample lists some 14,000 distinct CDR3 sequences; approximately 30% were seen once. These receptors have no identified antigens. Stated treatment: roughly ten-day PBMC culture with coronavirus spike peptide pools or control peptides (ViraFEST assay). The sample consisted of cultured CD4+ T cells from blood. These receptors were collected from a human donor with COVID-19.

A few counts support this clonotype. V and J are TRBV20-1 and TRBJ2-2; 13 bases agree with TRBD2. The CDR3 runs to 17 residues. Germline trimming cut 5 bases from V and 0 bases from J; bases unmatched to any gene: 6. The germline V gene has CDR1 DFQATT and CDR2 SNEGSKA (reference sequence). In nucleotides, the CDR3 is TGCAGTGCTTCCGGGACTAGCGGGAAAACGAACACCGGGGAGCTGTTTTTT. This sequence encodes CSASGTSGKTNTGELFF.

This clonotype occurred a few times. J is TRBJ1-1 and V is TRBV7-9; D unresolved. Germline V CDR1 and CDR2: SEHNR, FQNEAQ (reference sequence). V shed 2 bases and J shed 4 bases, with 2 bases lying between them. This CDR3 contains 11 residues. DNA for the CDR3: TGTGCCAGCAGCTTATTCACTGAAGCTTTCTTT. Its protein product is CASSLFTEAFF. The complete variable domain, with remaining parts taken from reference TRBV7-9 and TRBJ1-1, reads DTGVSQNPRHKITKRGQNVTFRCDPISEHNRLYWYRQTLGQGPEFLTYFQNEAQLEKSRLLSDRFSAERPKGSFSTLEIQRTEQGDSAMYLCASSLFTEAFFGQGTRLTVV.

The chain joins TRBV4-1 to TRBJ2-3; D may match TRBD1 or TRBD2 (6 bases each). Trimming cost V 1 base and J 6 bases, with 11 bases left between them. CDR1 and CDR2 from the germline V gene are MGHRA and YSYEKL. This CDR3 region has 14 residues. CDR3 amino acids: CASSQAGAWDTQYF. CDR3 coding DNA: TGCGCCAGCAGCCAAGCGGGGGCTTGGGATACGCAGTATTTT.

There are a few counts of this clonotype. The rearrangement uses TRBV6-1 and TRBJ1-5; D gene unclear. The CDR3 has 15 amino acids. With 6 bases removed from V and 6 bases from J, the gap between germline ends came to 18 bases. The germline V gene has CDR1 MNHNS and CDR2 SASEGT. The CDR3 sequence is CASRPPGGSFQPQHF. The CDR3 DNA follows: TGTGCCAGCAGACCACCCGGCGGTTCTTTTCAGCCCCAGCATTTT.

This sequence joins TRBV4-3 and TRBJ1-5, with a tentative D call TRBD1 (5 bases). Per germline, CDR1 LGHNA and CDR2 YSLEER. Trimming removed 5 bases at V and 1 base at J, with 9 bases between. This CDR3 has 14 residues. The CDR3 sequence: CASSSDTSNQPQHF. The CDR3 DNA sequence: TGCGCCAGCAGCTCGGACACCAGCAATCAGCCCCAGCATTTT.

The gene calls are TRBV7-9 and TRBJ2-2; the match to TRBD1 covers 7 bases. Unmatched junction bases numbered 5, after V lost 5 bases and J lost 5 bases. Germline assignment: CDR1 SEHNR and CDR2 FQNEAQ (reference sequence). This CDR3 spans 14 amino acids. The CDR3 sequence: CASSVDRETGELFF. Here the CDR3 DNA reads TGTGCCAGCAGCGTAGACAGGGAGACCGGGGAGCTGTTTTTT.

This clonotype qualifies as medium-sized. The rearrangement links TRBV25-1 to TRBJ2-3; unclear D gene. The germline CDR1 and CDR2 sequences are MGHDK and SYGVNS. CDR3 length: 15 amino acids. V lost 2 bases and J lost 3, with 12 bases in between. The CDR3 sequence is CASSEVGLGTDTQYF. The CDR3 DNA sequence: TGTGCCAGCAGTGAAGTCGGGTTAGGGACAGATACGCAGTATTTT.

This clonotype was detected a few times. The gene calls are TRBV6-1 and TRBJ2-5; possibly TRBD1 or TRBD2 for D (5 bases each). This CDR3 contains 13 residues. Trimming left V 0 bases short and J 8 bases short, with 10 bases between. Germline loops: CDR1 MNHNS, CDR2 SASEGT. This CDR3 is CASSEANWDTQYF. The CDR3 DNA reads TGTGCCAGCAGTGAAGCGAACTGGGACACCCAGTACTTC.

The gene calls are TRBV14 and TRBJ2-5; TRBD1 aligns across 8 bases. The germline CDR1 and CDR2 sequences are SGHDN and FVKESK. Trimming removed 6 bases from V and 1 base from J; junction bases left unmatched: 7. The CDR3 runs to 15 residues. CDR3 loop: CASSHGQGGQETQYF. In DNA form, the CDR3 reads TGTGCCAGCAGTCACGGACAGGGAGGCCAAGAGACCCAGTACTTC. Together with reference TRBV14 and TRBJ2-5, the CDR3 gives the full variable domain: EAGVTQFPSHSVIEKGQTVTLRCDPISGHDNLYWYRRVMGKEIKFLLHFVKESKQDESGMPNNRFLAERTGGTYSTLKVQPAELEDSGVYFCASSHGQGGQETQYFGPGTRLLVL.

The chain joins TRBV12-3 or TRBV12-4 to TRBJ2-6; a possible D gene is TRBD1 (5 bases). V was clipped by 3 bases and J by 4 bases, with 13 bases between them. The CDR3 is 16 amino acids. This CDR3 is CASSFLQVSGANVLTF. The CDR3 nucleotides are TGTGCCAGCAGTTTCTTACAGGTATCGGGGGCCAACGTCCTGACTTTC.

This clonotype was recorded a few times. J is TRBJ2-3 and V is TRBV20-1; 14 bases agree with TRBD2. CDR1 DFQATT and CDR2 SNEGSKA come from the germline V gene (reference sequence). The CDR3 length is 17 residues. J was trimmed by 2 bases and V by 0 bases; bases with no gene match: 4. The CDR3 spells CSARDRTSGGHTDTQYF. In DNA, the CDR3 is TGCAGTGCTAGAGATAGGACTAGCGGGGGGCACACAGATACGCAGTATTTT.

This clonotype is medium-sized within its sample. The chain has TRBV7-2 and TRBJ1-2, with D perhaps TRBD1 (6 bases). This CDR3 is built from 13 residues. With 0 bases removed from V and 4 bases from J, the gap between germline ends came to 6 bases. Germline loops: CDR1 SGHTA, CDR2 FQGNSA. The CDR3 reads CASSLAGGYGYTF. As DNA, the CDR3 is TGTGCCAGCAGCTTAGCAGGGGGCTATGGCTACACCTTC. The complete variable domain, with remaining parts taken from reference TRBV7-2 and TRBJ1-2, reads GAGVSQSPSNKVTEKGKDVELRCDPISGHTALYWYRQSLGQGLEFLIYFQGNSAPDKSGLPSDRFSAERTGGSVSTLTIQRTQQEDSAVYLCASSLAGGYGYTFGSGTRLTVV.

This clonotype was picked up a small number of times. CDR3 DNA sequence: TGTGCCAGCACTGGTTTGAGATATTCACCCCTCCACTTT. Protein: CASTGLRYSPLHF. The V call is TRBV6-1, the J call TRBJ1-6; D unclear. The CDR3 totals 13 residues. From germline, CDR1 is MNHNS and CDR2 SASEGT. V dropped 7 bases and J dropped 8 bases, with 12 bases sitting between them.

As for this clonotype: The junction departs from germline at one end; a sequencing error may be responsible. V usage is TRBV11-3 and J usage is TRBJ2-4, with TRBD1 identical over 9 bases. CDR3 length: 15 residues. In germline, CDR1 is SGHNT, CDR2 YENEEA. The CDR3 reads CANSTRDRVKNIQYF. CDR3 nucleotides: TGTGCCAACAGCACCAGGGACAGGGTGAAAAACATTCAGTACTTC.

This clonotype was counted only a few times. The genes are TRBV30 and TRBJ1-4; 7 positions match TRBD1. The germline gives CDR1 GTSNPN, CDR2 SVGIG (reference sequence). Trimming at V came to 3 bases and at J to 0 bases, leaving 7 bases not matched to a gene. The CDR3 runs 16 residues. CDR3 sequence: CAWSPRGITTNEKLFF. CDR3 DNA: TGTGCCTGGAGCCCCAGGGGGATAACAACTAATGAAAAACTGTTTTTT.

In this sample, this clonotype turned up a few times. The rearrangement joins TRBV4-1 to TRBJ1-5; possible D gene TRBD1, 5 bases. CDR1 is MGHRA and CDR2 is YSYEKL in the germline V gene. Trimming pared 1 base from V and 1 base from J, leaving 8 bases between. There are 15 residues in the CDR3. CDR3 region: CASSQVGGSNQPQHF. In nucleotides, the CDR3 is TGCGCCAGCAGCCAAGTGGGGGGAAGCAATCAGCCCCAGCATTTT.

The genes are TRBV20-1 and TRBJ1-2; 7 positions match TRBD1. CDR1 and CDR2 from the germline V gene are DFQATT and SNEGSKA (reference sequence). Unmatched junction bases numbered 4, after V lost 3 bases and J lost 0 bases. The CDR3 length is 14 residues. The CDR3 reads CSASLQGANYGYTF. In nucleotides, the CDR3 is TGCAGTGCTAGTTTGCAGGGGGCTAACTATGGCTACACCTTC.

The chain joins TRBV4-3 to TRBJ2-3; maybe TRBD1 (5 bases). CDR1 and CDR2 (germline): LGHNA, YSLEER. Trimming stripped 0 bases from V and 4 bases from J, with 8 bases between. This CDR3 spans 14 amino acids. CDR3 loop: CASSQEWGADTQYF. The CDR3 coding sequence is TGCGCCAGCAGCCAAGAATGGGGCGCAGATACGCAGTATTTT.

The chain combines TRBV28 with TRBJ2-7; tentative D call: TRBD1 (6 bases). The CDR3 length is 14 residues. V was cut by 7 bases and J by 3 bases, with 16 bases left in between. Germline V lookup: CDR1 MDHEN, CDR2 SYDVKM. The CDR3 region has the DNA TGTGCCAGCACCTATAGAGTAGGGGGCTACGAGCAGTACTTC. Translation: CASTYRVGGYEQYF.

This sequence joins TRBV6-2 or TRBV6-3 and TRBJ2-5; D is undetermined. V lost 0 bases and J lost 1, with 6 bases in between. There are 14 residues in the CDR3. Germline CDR1 and CDR2: MNHEY and SVGEGT. The CDR3 DNA sequence: TGTGCCAGCAGTTACTCGAACTTCCAAGAGACCCAGTACTTC. It translates to CASSYSNFQETQYF.

This chain connects TRBV7-2 to TRBJ1-2; D perhaps matches TRBD1 (5 bases). V gave up 4 bases and J gave up 2 bases, with 14 bases separating them. CDR3 size: 15 residues. Germline V gene data show CDR1 as SGHTA and CDR2 as FQGNSA. CDR3 sequence reads: CASSYRAGTNYGYTF. In nucleotides, the CDR3 is TGTGCCAGCAGCTATCGGGCAGGGACGAACTATGGCTACACCTTC.

The rearrangement uses TRBV5-4 and TRBJ2-5; maybe TRBD2 (7 bases). The CDR3 extends over 14 amino acids. Looked up from germline, CDR1 is SGHNT and CDR2 is YYREEE (reference sequence). V gave up 0 bases and J gave up 5 bases, with 11 bases separating them. In nucleotides, the CDR3 is TGTGCCAGCAGCTTGGTGGGGGGGCTGGAGACCCAGTACTTC. This translates into CASSLVGGLETQYF.

This clonotype is judged medium-sized (0.01 to 0.1%). The chain has TRBV7-2 and TRBJ1-2; D remains ambiguous. The germline gives CDR1 SGHTA, CDR2 FQGNSA. The V and J ends lost 2 bases and 7 bases respectively, with 17 bases between them. There are 15 residues in the CDR3. CDR3 residues: CASSLRQSGSVGYTF. CDR3 nucleotides: TGTGCCAGCAGCTTACGGCAAAGCGGCTCCGTTGGCTACACCTTC.

This sequence joins TRBV2 and TRBJ1-6; 7 bases align to TRBD1. Germline V lookup: CDR1 SNHLY, CDR2 FYNNEI. Trimming removed 4 bases from V and 7 bases from J; junction bases left unmatched: 7. CDR3 length equals 15 residues. This CDR3 reads CASSGGTEGNSPLHF. For the CDR3, the DNA is TGTGCCAGCAGTGGTGGGACAGAAGGGAATTCACCCCTCCACTTT.

This rearrangement joins TRBV6-1 to TRBJ1-2, with D possibly TRBD1 on 6 matching bases. CDR3 length: 13 residues. Germline assignment: CDR1 MNHNS and CDR2 SASEGT. Trimming removed 6 bases from V and 6 bases from J, with 14 bases in between. Written as DNA, the CDR3 is TGTGCCAGCAGAGCCGCGGGGGGCCATGGCTACACCTTC. Its protein product is CASRAAGGHGYTF.

This clonotype was counted only a few times. J is TRBJ2-2 and V is TRBV18; TRBD2 matches 10 bases. After removal of 4 bases from V and 2 bases from J, the junction contained 1 base not matched to a gene. The germline V gene encodes CDR1 KGHSH and CDR2 LQKENI. The CDR3 has 15 residues. CDR3 in amino acids: CASSRTSGNTGELFF. CDR3 nucleotide sequence: TGTGCCAGCTCACGGACTAGCGGTAACACCGGGGAGCTGTTTTTT.

V gene TRBV20-1 combines with J gene TRBJ2-3; TRBD2 matches 8 bases. There are 13 residues in the CDR3. The ends lost 6 bases at V and 4 bases at J; junction bases unmatched: 6. Germline V gene lookup returns CDR1 DFQATT and CDR2 SNEGSKA (reference sequence). The CDR3 region is CSAGTRGADTQYF. The CDR3 DNA reads TGCAGTGCCGGGACTAGGGGGGCAGATACGCAGTATTTT.

The rearrangement joins TRBV6-1 to TRBJ1-3; possibly TRBD1 for D (6 bases). The CDR3 sequence is 14 residues long. Trimming cost V 3 bases and J 1 base, with 7 bases left between them. CDR1 and CDR2 (germline): MNHNS, SASEGT. The CDR3 nucleotides read TGTGCCAGCAGTGAGACAGGTTCTGGAAACACCATATATTTT. Protein sequence: CASSETGSGNTIYF.

The chain has TRBV20-1 and TRBJ1-2, with unresolved D. The CDR3 sequence is 12 residues long. The germline V gene encodes CDR1 DFQATT and CDR2 SNEGSKA (reference sequence). Trimming shortened V by 4 bases and J by 5 bases, and 11 bases separated the two germline ends. CDR3 bases: TGCAGTGCTACACCCAACCATTATGGCTACACCTTC. Protein sequence: CSATPNHYGYTF.

J is TRBJ1-1 and V is TRBV7-2; D is perhaps TRBD1 (5 bases). Germline V gives CDR1 SGHTA, CDR2 FQGNSA. This CDR3 spans 16 amino acids. Deletions cut 2 bases from V and 5 bases from J, with 18 bases between. The CDR3 sequence: CASSLTARGVGTEAFF. The CDR3 nucleotides read TGTGCCAGCAGCTTAACGGCCCGAGGGGTCGGAACTGAAGCTTTCTTT.

The chain joins TRBV6-1 to TRBJ1-2; weak D call: TRBD1 (5 bases). The CDR3 extends over 15 amino acids. The germline CDR1 and CDR2 sequences are MNHNS and SASEGT. Deletions cut 8 bases from V and 8 bases from J, with 24 bases between. CDR3 in DNA: TGTGCCAGCCGTCGCATACAGGACTCTAAAGCCGGCTACACCTTC. It yields the protein CASRRIQDSKAGYTF.

The chain couples TRBV7-2 to TRBJ1-2; 7 bases align to TRBD1. Per germline, CDR1 SGHTA and CDR2 FQGNSA. The CDR3 length is 14 residues. With 4 bases clipped from V and 7 bases from J, the junction kept 9 bases outside the gene matches. The CDR3 DNA is TGTGCCAGCAGCTCCATGACAGGGAGCAGTGGCTACACCTTC. Translation: CASSSMTGSSGYTF. Full variable domain (remainder filled in from reference TRBV7-2 and TRBJ1-2): GAGVSQSPSNKVTEKGKDVELRCDPISGHTALYWYRQSLGQGLEFLIYFQGNSAPDKSGLPSDRFSAERTGGSVSTLTIQRTQQEDSAVYLCASSSMTGSSGYTFGSGTRLTVV.